This T cell receptor beta chain is from a study of T cells after yellow fever vaccination. MiXCR, applied by TCRdb to the 5' RACE reads, yields one record per CDR3 protein. The table includes approximately 550,000 distinct CDR3 sequences, approximately 21% detected once. Notes on the study in general: Abundant clonotypes from the bulk population could get into FACS-sorted repertoires as contaminants.

Looked up from germline, CDR1 is MNHNS and CDR2 is SASEGT. V was clipped by 7 bases and J by 7 bases; unmatched bases: 11. CDR3 length: 14 residues. Turning to this clonotype: Its antigen remains unknown.

The origin of this receptor is a man between 25 and 39 years old who received the YFV17D yellow fever vaccine. The sequencing here drew on PBMCs, taken 15 days after the yellow fever booster vaccination. V usage is TRBV6-1 and J usage is TRBJ2-3; 7 bases agree with TRBD2. CDR3 bases: TGTGCCAGCATCGACGGGGGGAGGGCCTATACGCAGTATTTT. The encoded protein is CASIDGGRAYTQYF.